The rows below give T cell receptor beta chains drawn from one sample of a study of response to subunit inactivated influenza vaccine. MiXCR, run by TCRdb on the RT-PCR reads, gives a single entry per CDR3 protein. The data hold over 800,000 distinct CDR3 sequences, with around 20% observed a single time. Sequencing used PBMCs from blood, obtained 5 days after vaccination. The origin of the receptors is a man aged 50 to 60 who received an inactivated influenza vaccine. The CDR3 runs from the conserved cysteine through the conserved F or W. Each record gives: D gene, CDR3 length, clone size, V gene, J gene, CDR3 DNA, CDR3 protein. The D gene is left open where the match is weak. Not all rows give a size; the values are once, few, many and, for expanded clones, a class.

d_call: .; cdr3_length: 13; clone_size: few; v_call: TRBV4-2; j_call: TRBJ2-7; cdr3_nt: TGTGCCAGCAGCCACGGGGGAGCATACGAGCAGTACTTC; cdr3_aa: CASSHGGAYEQYF
d_call: .; cdr3_length: 14; clone_size: .; v_call: TRBV4-1; j_call: TRBJ2-5; cdr3_nt: TGCGCCAGCAGCCACGGGGCAGGGCGAGAGACCCAGTACTTC; cdr3_aa: CASSHGAGRETQYF
d_call: TRBD2; cdr3_length: 16; clone_size: .; v_call: TRBV9; j_call: TRBJ2-5; cdr3_nt: TGTGCCAGCAGCGTAGGCCAGCGGGGCCCCCAAGAGACCCAGTACTTC; cdr3_aa: CASSVGQRGPQETQYF
d_call: .; cdr3_length: 13; clone_size: many; v_call: TRBV30; j_call: TRBJ2-2; cdr3_nt: TGTGCCTGGACGTGGGCAAACACCGGGGAGCTGTTTTTT; cdr3_aa: CAWTWANTGELFF
d_call: .; cdr3_length: 16; clone_size: .; v_call: TRBV4-2; j_call: TRBJ2-2; cdr3_nt: TGTGCCAGCAGCCGGCAGGACAGAGCTAGTACCGGGGAGCTGTTTTTT; cdr3_aa: CASSRQDRASTGELFF
d_call: .; cdr3_length: 16; clone_size: .; v_call: TRBV3-1; j_call: TRBJ1-2; cdr3_nt: TGTGCCAGCAGCCGCAGCGAAGGGGGAGGTAACTATGGCTACACCTTC; cdr3_aa: CASSRSEGGGNYGYTF
d_call: .; cdr3_length: 13; clone_size: few; v_call: TRBV10-3; j_call: TRBJ2-5; cdr3_nt: TGTGCCATCAGTGAGGCTTGGTGGGAGACCCAGTACTTC; cdr3_aa: CAISEAWWETQYF
d_call: .; cdr3_length: 14; clone_size: .; v_call: TRBV5-1; j_call: TRBJ2-5; cdr3_nt: TGCGCCAGCAGCCAGCGCCGGACCCAAGAGACCCAGTACTTC; cdr3_aa: CASSQRRTQETQYF
d_call: TRBD1; cdr3_length: 14; clone_size: .; v_call: TRBV5-1; j_call: TRBJ2-7; cdr3_nt: TGCGCCAGCAGCCGCGGACAGGGACCCTACGAGCAGTACTTC; cdr3_aa: CASSRGQGPYEQYF
d_call: TRBD2; cdr3_length: 17; clone_size: few; v_call: TRBV4-3; j_call: TRBJ2-3; cdr3_nt: TGCGCCAGCAGCCAAGAAGGAGCGGGAGGGTACACAGATACGCAGTATTTT; cdr3_aa: CASSQEGAGGYTDTQYF
d_call: .; cdr3_length: 15; clone_size: few; v_call: TRBV27; j_call: TRBJ2-1; cdr3_nt: TGTGCCAGCAGTTTGCACCAACCCTCCTACAATGAGCAGTTCTTC; cdr3_aa: CASSLHQPSYNEQFF
d_call: .; cdr3_length: 15; clone_size: .; v_call: TRBV7-2; j_call: TRBJ1-2; cdr3_nt: TGTGCCAGCAGCTTAGGTGGGATCCTTGTACTTGGCTACACCTTC; cdr3_aa: CASSLGGILVLGYTF
d_call: .; cdr3_length: 13; clone_size: few; v_call: TRBV7-7; j_call: TRBJ2-1; cdr3_nt: TGTGCTAGCAGCTTAGCGCAGGCTACGGAGCAGTTCTTC; cdr3_aa: CASSLAQATEQFF
d_call: .; cdr3_length: 13; clone_size: .; v_call: TRBV29-1; j_call: TRBJ2-2; cdr3_nt: TGCAGCGTTCCCAGGGCATACACCGGGGAGCTGTTTTTT; cdr3_aa: CSVPRAYTGELFF
d_call: .; cdr3_length: 15; clone_size: many; v_call: TRBV7-9; j_call: TRBJ2-3; cdr3_nt: TGTGCCAGCAGCTTGGTATTAGGCGGGACAGATACGCAGTATTTT; cdr3_aa: CASSLVLGGTDTQYF
d_call: TRBD2; cdr3_length: 16; clone_size: .; v_call: TRBV18; j_call: TRBJ2-1; cdr3_nt: TGTGCCAGCTCCCCGGGACTAGCGGCTTCCTACAATGAGCAGTTCTTC; cdr3_aa: CASSPGLAASYNEQFF
d_call: TRBD1; cdr3_length: 13; clone_size: few; v_call: TRBV24-1; j_call: TRBJ1-1; cdr3_nt: TGTGCCACCAGTGACCGACAGGGCGGGGGAGCTTTCTTT; cdr3_aa: CATSDRQGGGAFF
d_call: TRBD1; cdr3_length: 17; clone_size: .; v_call: TRBV5-1; j_call: TRBJ2-7; cdr3_nt: TGCGCCAGCAGCTTGAGTCGGAGAGAGGGGGCCTACTACGAGCAGTACTTC; cdr3_aa: CASSLSRREGAYYEQYF
d_call: .; cdr3_length: 19; clone_size: .; v_call: TRBV6-5; j_call: TRBJ2-6; cdr3_nt: TGTGCCAGCAGTTACTCGACATTCGTCCGGATCTCTGGGGCCAACGTCCTGACTTTC; cdr3_aa: CASSYSTFVRISGANVLTF
d_call: TRBD1; cdr3_length: 14; clone_size: few; v_call: TRBV10-3; j_call: TRBJ2-1; cdr3_nt: TGTGCCATCAGTGAGAGACAGGGTTTAAATGAGCAGTTCTTC; cdr3_aa: CAISERQGLNEQFF
d_call: .; cdr3_length: 13; clone_size: few; v_call: TRBV19; j_call: TRBJ1-1; cdr3_nt: TGTGCCAGTAGTATTGACAGAGCCACTGAAGCTTTCTTT; cdr3_aa: CASSIDRATEAFF
d_call: .; cdr3_length: 13; clone_size: .; v_call: TRBV12-3/TRBV12-4; j_call: TRBJ1-1; cdr3_nt: TGTGCCAGCAGTTTAAGGATGTACACTGAAGCTTTCTTT; cdr3_aa: CASSLRMYTEAFF
d_call: TRBD2; cdr3_length: 13; clone_size: few; v_call: TRBV20-1; j_call: TRBJ2-1; cdr3_nt: TGCAGTGCTAGAATTAGCGGGAGGACCGAGCAGTTCTTC; cdr3_aa: CSARISGRTEQFF
d_call: TRBD2; cdr3_length: 13; clone_size: few; v_call: TRBV28; j_call: TRBJ2-1; cdr3_nt: TGTGCCAGCAATAGCGGGGGGGCAAATGAGCAGTTCTTC; cdr3_aa: CASNSGGANEQFF
d_call: .; cdr3_length: 14; clone_size: .; v_call: TRBV28; j_call: TRBJ1-2; cdr3_nt: TGTGCCAGCAGTTTCGGGAGGGACCACTATGGCTACACCTTC; cdr3_aa: CASSFGRDHYGYTF
d_call: .; cdr3_length: 14; clone_size: .; v_call: TRBV5-1; j_call: TRBJ2-7; cdr3_nt: TGCGCCAGCAGCTCGGCGGGACATAGGAACGAGCAGTACTTC; cdr3_aa: CASSSAGHRNEQYF
d_call: TRBD2; cdr3_length: 11; clone_size: .; v_call: TRBV10-3; j_call: TRBJ2-7; cdr3_nt: TGTGCCATCGGGGGGGGTTACGAGCAGTACTTC; cdr3_aa: CAIGGGYEQYF
d_call: .; cdr3_length: 13; clone_size: .; v_call: TRBV5-1; j_call: TRBJ1-2; cdr3_nt: TGCGCCAGCAGCTTGGCCGGGCCTAATGGCTACACCTTC; cdr3_aa: CASSLAGPNGYTF
d_call: .; cdr3_length: 14; clone_size: .; v_call: TRBV6-1; j_call: TRBJ2-5; cdr3_nt: TGTGCCAGCAGTGATCGGTTTGGGGGAGAGACCCAGTACTTC; cdr3_aa: CASSDRFGGETQYF
d_call: TRBD2; cdr3_length: 19; clone_size: .; v_call: TRBV9; j_call: TRBJ2-2; cdr3_nt: TGTGCCAGCAGCCCTCTCTTGGCTAGCGGGAGGACTCGCACCGGGGAGCTGTTTTTT; cdr3_aa: CASSPLLASGRTRTGELFF
d_call: .; cdr3_length: 11; clone_size: few; v_call: TRBV20-1; j_call: TRBJ2-1; cdr3_nt: TGCAGTGCTAGAGATAGGAGAGAGCAGTTCTTC; cdr3_aa: CSARDRREQFF
d_call: .; cdr3_length: 12; clone_size: .; v_call: TRBV9; j_call: TRBJ2-1; cdr3_nt: TGTGCCAGCAGCGTAGTTCAGGAGAAGCAGTTCTTC; cdr3_aa: CASSVVQEKQFF
d_call: .; cdr3_length: 15; clone_size: .; v_call: TRBV29-1; j_call: TRBJ2-4; cdr3_nt: TGCAGCGTTGGGACCAATGAAATAGCCAAAAACATTCAGTACTTC; cdr3_aa: CSVGTNEIAKNIQYF
d_call: .; cdr3_length: 12; clone_size: .; v_call: TRBV20-1; j_call: TRBJ2-1; cdr3_nt: TGCAGTGCTAGAGAGGTAGGCGGAGAGCAGTTCTTC; cdr3_aa: CSAREVGGEQFF
d_call: TRBD1; cdr3_length: 14; clone_size: few; v_call: TRBV5-1; j_call: TRBJ1-1; cdr3_nt: TGCGCCAGCAGCCCCCTTTGGGGACAGTCTGAAGCTTTCTTT; cdr3_aa: CASSPLWGQSEAFF
d_call: .; cdr3_length: 16; clone_size: few; v_call: TRBV21-1; j_call: TRBJ2-2; cdr3_nt: TGTGCCAGCAGCACTGAGGACAGGGATGGCACCGGGGAGCTGTTTTTT; cdr3_aa: CASSTEDRDGTGELFF
d_call: .; cdr3_length: 14; clone_size: few; v_call: TRBV20-1; j_call: TRBJ1-5; cdr3_nt: TGCAGTGCTAGATCGGGCGTCGACAATCAGCCCCAGCATTTT; cdr3_aa: CSARSGVDNQPQHF
d_call: TRBD1; cdr3_length: 13; clone_size: .; v_call: TRBV28; j_call: TRBJ1-6; cdr3_nt: TGTGCCAGCCTAGGACAGGGCGGGTCACCCCTCCACTTT; cdr3_aa: CASLGQGGSPLHF
d_call: .; cdr3_length: 12; clone_size: few; v_call: TRBV3-1; j_call: TRBJ2-7; cdr3_nt: TGTGCCAGCTCTAACCGCAAGTACGAGCAGTACTTC; cdr3_aa: CASSNRKYEQYF
d_call: TRBD1; cdr3_length: 16; clone_size: few; v_call: TRBV27; j_call: TRBJ2-7; cdr3_nt: TGTGCCAGCAGTTTGGCACAGGGGGCGTATCATCTCGAGCAGTACTTC; cdr3_aa: CASSLAQGAYHLEQYF
d_call: .; cdr3_length: 15; clone_size: .; v_call: TRBV5-1; j_call: TRBJ2-1; cdr3_nt: TGCGCCAGCAGCTTTAGCAGAAGCTCCTACAATGAGCAGTTCTTC; cdr3_aa: CASSFSRSSYNEQFF
d_call: .; cdr3_length: 15; clone_size: once; v_call: TRBV11-3; j_call: TRBJ2-2; cdr3_nt: TGTGCCAGCAGCTTAAGATCTGGATTCCCCGGGGAGCTGTTTTTT; cdr3_aa: CASSLRSGFPGELFF
d_call: TRBD1; cdr3_length: 20; clone_size: .; v_call: TRBV24-1; j_call: TRBJ2-3; cdr3_nt: TGTGCCACCAGTGATTTCGGACAGGGAGATAGAAAAAGACGCACAGATACGCAGTATTTT; cdr3_aa: CATSDFGQGDRKRRTDTQYF
d_call: TRBD1; cdr3_length: 14; clone_size: few; v_call: TRBV30; j_call: TRBJ1-4; cdr3_nt: TGTGCCTGGGAAACTGGACAGGGTTATGAAAAACTGTTTTTT; cdr3_aa: CAWETGQGYEKLFF
d_call: .; cdr3_length: 13; clone_size: .; v_call: TRBV2; j_call: TRBJ2-3; cdr3_nt: TGTGCCAGCAGTGAGTTACAGGGAGATACGCAGTATTTT; cdr3_aa: CASSELQGDTQYF
d_call: .; cdr3_length: 13; clone_size: few; v_call: TRBV6-2/TRBV6-3; j_call: TRBJ1-1; cdr3_nt: TGTGCCAGCAAAGGCGGTTCGAACACTGAAGCTTTCTTT; cdr3_aa: CASKGGSNTEAFF
d_call: TRBD1; cdr3_length: 16; clone_size: many; v_call: TRBV2; j_call: TRBJ2-7; cdr3_nt: TGTGCCAGCAGTGAAAAAGGATCGGACAGGGCCTACGAGCAGTACTTC; cdr3_aa: CASSEKGSDRAYEQYF
d_call: TRBD1; cdr3_length: 16; clone_size: .; v_call: TRBV3-1; j_call: TRBJ2-5; cdr3_nt: TGTGCCAGCAGCCAAACGGGACAGGGTTTAAGAGAGACCCAGTACTTC; cdr3_aa: CASSQTGQGLRETQYF
d_call: .; cdr3_length: 15; clone_size: .; v_call: TRBV5-1; j_call: TRBJ2-4; cdr3_nt: TGCGCCAGCAGCTTGGGTGGGGCTCTTGGATACATTCAGTACTTC; cdr3_aa: CASSLGGALGYIQYF
d_call: TRBD1; cdr3_length: 17; clone_size: .; v_call: TRBV6-5; j_call: TRBJ1-6; cdr3_nt: TGTGCCAGCAGTTACTCCAGACGGGACAGAGTTATGTCACCCCTCCACTTT; cdr3_aa: CASSYSRRDRVMSPLHF
d_call: .; cdr3_length: 15; clone_size: few; v_call: TRBV28; j_call: TRBJ2-3; cdr3_nt: TGTGCCAGCCGCCTACCAGGGATAAGCACAGATACGCAGTATTTT; cdr3_aa: CASRLPGISTDTQYF
d_call: TRBD1; cdr3_length: 15; clone_size: .; v_call: TRBV5-8; j_call: TRBJ1-1; cdr3_nt: TGTGCCAGCAGCTCCGGGACAGTCCAGAACACTGAAGCTTTCTTT; cdr3_aa: CASSSGTVQNTEAFF
d_call: .; cdr3_length: 14; clone_size: .; v_call: TRBV10-3; j_call: TRBJ1-1; cdr3_nt: TGTGCCATCAGTGAGTCCTCTGTGAGTACTGAAGCTTTCTTT; cdr3_aa: CAISESSVSTEAFF
d_call: .; cdr3_length: 13; clone_size: few; v_call: TRBV29-1; j_call: TRBJ2-2; cdr3_nt: TGCAGCGCCCAGGGGGGTGGCACCGGGGAGCTGTTTTTT; cdr3_aa: CSAQGGGTGELFF
d_call: .; cdr3_length: 14; clone_size: many; v_call: TRBV12-3/TRBV12-4; j_call: TRBJ2-5; cdr3_nt: TGTGCCAGCAGTTTACGAACAGCCCAAGAGACCCAGTACTTC; cdr3_aa: CASSLRTAQETQYF
d_call: .; cdr3_length: 14; clone_size: few; v_call: TRBV7-2; j_call: TRBJ2-3; cdr3_nt: TGTGCCAGCAGCCACCTATCTAGCACAGATACGCAGTATTTT; cdr3_aa: CASSHLSSTDTQYF
d_call: .; cdr3_length: 13; clone_size: few; v_call: TRBV2; j_call: TRBJ2-7; cdr3_nt: TGTGCCAGCAGTCGACAGGACGCCTACGAGCAGTACTTC; cdr3_aa: CASSRQDAYEQYF
d_call: TRBD2; cdr3_length: 18; clone_size: few; v_call: TRBV20-1; j_call: TRBJ2-2; cdr3_nt: TGCAGTGCTAGAGATGACCTAGCGGGAGGGCCGGGAACCGGGGAGCTGTTTTTT; cdr3_aa: CSARDDLAGGPGTGELFF